The entry below describes one T cell receptor beta chain. What it recognizes is unknown. The junction differs from germline at one of its ends, possibly a read error. The input was approximately 500 ng total RNA; TCR beta cDNA was made from it with a constant-region primer. Library construction for TCR beta comprised three nested multiplex PCR rounds performed with slightly modified ARM-PCR. A C-beta reverse primer and TRBV1-TRBV30 forward primers served in each of the first two PCR rounds, at around 10 cycles apiece. Each CDR3 protein is one row after TCRdb ran MiXCR on the multiplex PCR reads. This sample yields fewer than 350,000 distinct CDR3 sequences, of which more than 55% are seen a single time; roughly 9% belongs to the top ten. Germline V gene lookup returns CDR1 MNHEY and CDR2 SVGAGI. The CDR3 is 16 amino acids. Unsorted whole blood supplied the RNA, and germline DNA was extracted too. This entry comes from a study of tumor-infiltrating lymphocytes in primary liver carcinoma.

Study-level results: Since sampling was bulk and unsorted, CD4+ and CD8+ repertoires were not compared.

The sample taken for sequencing was peripheral blood. This chain uses TRBV6-5 with TRBJ2-6; D gene uncertain. The source is a middle-aged man with primary liver carcinoma and hepatitis B virus infection. CDR3 sequence (DNA): TGTTCCAGCACCCCGGACGTCTTCTCTGGGGCCAACGTCCTGACTTTC. Its protein is CSSTPDVFSGANVLTF.